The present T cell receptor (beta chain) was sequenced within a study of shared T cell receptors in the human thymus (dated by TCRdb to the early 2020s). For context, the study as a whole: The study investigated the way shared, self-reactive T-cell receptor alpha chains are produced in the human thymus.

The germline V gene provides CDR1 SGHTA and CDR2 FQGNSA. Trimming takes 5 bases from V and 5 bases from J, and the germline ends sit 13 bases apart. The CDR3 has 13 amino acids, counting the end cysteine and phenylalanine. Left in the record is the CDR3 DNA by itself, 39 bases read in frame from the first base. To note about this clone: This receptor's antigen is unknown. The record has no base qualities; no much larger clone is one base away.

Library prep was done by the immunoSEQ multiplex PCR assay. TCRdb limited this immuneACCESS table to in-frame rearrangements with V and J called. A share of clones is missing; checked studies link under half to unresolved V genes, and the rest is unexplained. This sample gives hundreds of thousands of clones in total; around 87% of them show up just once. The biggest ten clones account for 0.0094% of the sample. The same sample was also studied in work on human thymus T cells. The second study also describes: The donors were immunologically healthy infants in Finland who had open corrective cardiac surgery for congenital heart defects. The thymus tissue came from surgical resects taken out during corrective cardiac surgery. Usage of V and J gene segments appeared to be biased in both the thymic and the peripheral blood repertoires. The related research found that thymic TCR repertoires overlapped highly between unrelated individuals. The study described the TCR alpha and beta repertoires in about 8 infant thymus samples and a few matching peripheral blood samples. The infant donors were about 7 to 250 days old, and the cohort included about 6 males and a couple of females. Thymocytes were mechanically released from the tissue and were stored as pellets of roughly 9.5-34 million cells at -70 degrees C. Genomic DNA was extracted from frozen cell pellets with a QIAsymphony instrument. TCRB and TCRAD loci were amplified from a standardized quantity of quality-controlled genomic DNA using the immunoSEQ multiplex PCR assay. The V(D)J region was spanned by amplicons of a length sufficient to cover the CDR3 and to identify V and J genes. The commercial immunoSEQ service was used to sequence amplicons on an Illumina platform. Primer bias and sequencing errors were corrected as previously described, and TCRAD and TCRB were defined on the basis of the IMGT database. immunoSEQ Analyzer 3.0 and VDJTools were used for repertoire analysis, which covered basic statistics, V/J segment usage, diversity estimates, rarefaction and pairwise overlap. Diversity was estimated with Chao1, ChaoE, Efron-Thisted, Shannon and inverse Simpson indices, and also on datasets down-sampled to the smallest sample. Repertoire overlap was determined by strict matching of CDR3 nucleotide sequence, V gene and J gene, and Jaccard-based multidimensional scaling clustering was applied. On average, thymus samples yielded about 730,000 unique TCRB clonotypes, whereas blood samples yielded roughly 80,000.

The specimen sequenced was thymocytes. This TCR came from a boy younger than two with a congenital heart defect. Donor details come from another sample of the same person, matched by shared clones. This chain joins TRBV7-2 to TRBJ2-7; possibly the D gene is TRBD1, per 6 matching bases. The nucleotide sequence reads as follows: TGTGCCAGCAGCCCCGGGACAATCGACGAGCAGTACTTC. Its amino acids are CASSPGTIDEQYF. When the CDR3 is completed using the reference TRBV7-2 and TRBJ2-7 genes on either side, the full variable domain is GAGVSQSPSNKVTEKGKDVELRCDPISGHTALYWYRQSLGQGLEFLIYFQGNSAPDKSGLPSDRFSAERTGGSVSTLTIQRTQQEDSAVYLCASSPGTIDEQYFGPGTRLTVT.